This TCR beta chain was profiled in a study of T cells in Graves' hyperthyroidism and ophthalmopathy. Germline lookup yields CDR1 SGHRS and CDR2 YFSETQ. The CDR3 is made up of 14 amino acids. The V end was cut by 4 bases, the J end by 2 bases, with 10 bases between. There were TCR beta CDR3 regions amplified from RNA transcripts. HTBI primers were employed in a first-round RT-PCR of the TCR CDR3. Via MiXCR, TCRdb re-called the multiplex PCR reads, giving one row per CDR3 protein. The profile shows under 350,000 distinct CDR3 sequences, 13% of them singletons. The sample holds many counts of this clonotype.

The chain recombines TRBV5-1 with TRBJ2-1; no clear D gene. The TCR originated in a woman in her 30s with Graves' hyperthyroidism that later progressed to Graves' ophthalmopathy. Sequenced sample: blood. In DNA, the CDR3 is TGCGCCAGCAGCCTTCTAGGAACCTACAATGAGCAGTTCTTC. Encoded protein: CASSLLGTYNEQFF.